This T cell receptor beta chain stems from a study of long-term antiretroviral therapy in people with HIV. Whole-study context: The earliest specimens came about a decade ahead of the 2015 immediate-ART recommendation.

The assay, immunoSEQ v3.0, was run at survey level. Here immunoSEQ multiplex PCR was the method, and the copy in TCRdb shows in-frame clones only, minus some. The table has roughly 33,000 clones, 65% to 80% seen once. As regards this clone: Its cognate antigen is unknown.

The study, taken as a whole, reports: Clones that had undergone expansion before ART dominated the repertoire at all time points. Repertoires looked antigen-experienced, with only a slight naive shift after ART.

Per individual, the PBMC samples numbered at least one pre-ART and at least two post-ART. The TCR comes from a woman aged 50 to 60 with HIV. Sequenced here: unsorted PBMCs, sampled 2 years after starting antiretroviral therapy.

The CDR3 DNA reads as TGTGCCAGCACCCCCGGACAGAATAGCAATCAGCCCCAGCATTTT. The encoded protein is CASTPGQNSNQPQHF. The chain combines TRBV6-5 with TRBJ1-5; possibly TRBD1 for D (6 bases). The CDR3 totals 15 residues. V lost 7 bases, J lost 0 bases, and 13 bases lay in between. Looked up from germline, CDR1 is MNHEY and CDR2 is SVGAGI.